These 19 T cell receptor beta chains came from one sample sequenced in a study of cytomegalovirus exposure and HLA in healthy donors. The PCR had 60 Vbeta and 13 Jbeta primers. Here immunoSEQ multiplex PCR was the method, and the copy in TCRdb shows in-frame clones only, minus some. The table lists approximately 160,000 clones, about 77% of them singletons. Material: PBMCs. These receptors all stem from a male donor in good health and CMV-seropositive.

The CDR3 nucleotides read TGTGCCAGTAGAAATAGACAGGGGCGGAACACTGAAGCTTTCTTT. It is translated as CASRNRQGRNTEAFF. The chain is built from TRBV19 and TRBJ1-1, with 8 bases identical to TRBD1. The V segment lost 6 bases and the J segment 1 base; nucleotides outside the gene matches: 7. The CDR3 is 15 amino acids. Looked up from germline, CDR1 is LNHDA and CDR2 is SQIVND (reference sequence).

This clone was detected once. The chain links TRBV6-6 to TRBJ2-3; 8 nucleotides match TRBD2. CDR3 length: 14 amino acids. Trimming took 2 bases from V and 4 from J; bases not matched to a gene: 2. The germline CDR1 and CDR2 sequences are MNHNY and SVGAGI (reference sequence). The CDR3 loop is CASSYAGGADTQYF. The CDR3 DNA reads TGTGCCAGCAGTTACGCCGGGGGGGCAGATACGCAGTATTTT.

The chain links TRBV11-2 to TRBJ2-3; 8 nucleotides match TRBD2. There are 15 residues in the CDR3. Looked up from germline, CDR1 is SGHAT and CDR2 is FQNNGV. V was clipped by 2 bases and J by 4 bases; unmatched bases: 5. The CDR3 nucleotides read TGTGCCAGCAGCTTAACCGCGGGGGGCGCAGATACGCAGTATTTT. It specifies CASSLTAGGADTQYF.

V usage is TRBV21-1 and J usage is TRBJ1-2; TRBD1, the table's D call, lacks a check against the DNA. TRBV21-1 is flagged as a pseudogene. The length of the CDR3 is 16 residues. CDR3 sequence (DNA): TGTGCCAGCAGCAAAGGGGGAGGACAGGGGCCCTATGGCTACACCTTC. Protein sequence: CASSKGGGQGPYGYTF.

This rearrangement joins TRBV7-9 to TRBJ1-6, with TRBD1 identical over 8 bases. The CDR3 loop spans 14 amino acids. Trimming cost V 4 bases and J 7 bases; bases outside gene matches: 3. Germline CDR1 and CDR2: SEHNR and FQNEAQ (reference sequence). The CDR3 sequence: CASSSAGGNSPLHF. The CDR3, as DNA: TGTGCCAGCAGCTCCGCAGGGGGCAATTCACCCCTCCACTTT.

With regard to this clone: At one end the junction does not follow the germline gene, possibly because of a read error. The rearrangement links TRBV11-2 to TRBJ2-3; 11 bases fit TRBD2. The CDR3 is made up of 15 amino acids. Germline V gives CDR1 SGHAT, CDR2 FQNNGV. This CDR3 is CASSLAGGPADTQYF. Here the CDR3 DNA reads TGTGCCAGCAGTTTAGCGGGGGGGCCTGCAGATACGCAGTATTTT. The entire variable domain, with the rest obtained from reference TRBV11-2 and TRBJ2-3, is as follows: EAGVAQSPRYKIIEKRQSVAFWCNPISGHATLYWYQQILGQGPKLLIQFQNNGVVDDSQLPKDRFSAERLKGVDSTLKIQPAKLEDSAVYLCASSLAGGPADTQYFGPGTRLTVL.

The table lists this clone with a few counts. The chain combines TRBV29-1 with TRBJ1-1; a weak D match, TRBD1 (5 bases). This CDR3 contains 11 residues. V dropped 8 bases and J dropped 0 bases, with 7 bases sitting between them. The germline gives CDR1 SQVTM, CDR2 ANQGSEA. In nucleotides, the CDR3 is TGCAGCTCAGGGCTGAACACTGAAGCTTTCTTT. It is translated as CSSGLNTEAFF.

This clone came up a few times. The chain carries TRBV5-1 and TRBJ1-2; 9 bases match TRBD1. The J segment lost 6 bases and the V segment lost 0 bases, leaving 12 bases of the junction unmatched. The CDR3 is 17 amino acids. From germline, CDR1 is SGHRS and CDR2 YFSETQ. The CDR3 loop is CASSLDTGGQGRNGYTF. For the CDR3, the DNA is TGCGCCAGCAGCTTGGATACGGGGGGACAGGGTCGGAATGGCTACACCTTC.

The chain has TRBV6-5 and TRBJ2-1; 8 bases align to TRBD1. Germline CDR1 reads MNHEY; CDR2 reads SVGAGI. This CDR3 has 13 amino acids. Trimming at V came to 6 bases and at J to 7 bases, leaving 5 bases not matched to a gene. The CDR3 here is CASRGTGGNEQFF. The CDR3 region has the DNA TGTGCCAGCAGGGGGACAGGCGGGAATGAGCAGTTCTTC.

The chain carries TRBV27 and TRBJ1-2; possible D gene TRBD1, 5 bases. With 5 bases removed from V and 8 bases from J, the gap between germline ends came to 12 bases. The CDR3 length is 12 residues. Germline V gene sequence: CDR1 MNHEY, CDR2 SMNVEV (reference sequence). CDR3 amino acids: CASSPQGWGYTF. For the CDR3, the DNA is TGTGCCAGCAGTCCGCAGGGCTGGGGCTACACCTTC.

This rearrangement joins TRBV7-9 to TRBJ1-4; perhaps TRBD1 as D (6 bases). This CDR3 spans 14 amino acids. Between the trimmed V and J ends, which lost 5 bases and 8 bases, there was a span of 15 bases. CDR1 and CDR2 from the germline V gene are SEHNR and FQNEAQ (reference sequence). CDR3 protein: CASSDAGVGEKLFF. Written as DNA, the CDR3 is TGTGCCAGCAGCGACGCAGGGGTTGGGGAAAAACTGTTTTTT.

This sequence joins TRBV7-9 and TRBJ1-1, with D hard to call. The CDR3 runs to 14 residues. Trimming removed 4 bases at V and 1 base at J, with 10 bases between. Germline CDR1 and CDR2: SEHNR and FQNEAQ (reference sequence). The CDR3 protein is CASSSSSANTEAFF. The CDR3 nucleotides are TGTGCCAGCAGCTCGAGCTCCGCGAACACTGAAGCTTTCTTT.

This clone was found a few times. This chain joins TRBV7-9 and TRBJ1-1; perhaps TRBD1 as D (6 bases). V lost 6 bases, J lost 0 bases, and 17 bases lay in between. The CDR3 is 16 residues long. Germline V CDR1 and CDR2: SEHNR, FQNEAQ (reference sequence). The DNA of the CDR3 is TGTGCCAGCAGGGACAGTTGGCTTCCTTTGAACACTGAAGCTTTCTTT. It is translated as CASRDSWLPLNTEAFF.

The chain recombines TRBV30 with TRBJ1-5, with D perhaps TRBD1 (6 bases). Germline V CDR1 and CDR2: GTSNPN, SVGIG (reference sequence). V lost 0 bases and J lost 12, with 9 bases in between. The CDR3 length is 11 residues. In DNA, the CDR3 is TGTGCCTGGAGTGTAGGGGGAGTCCAGCATTTT. Translation gives CAWSVGGVQHF.

CDR3 bases: TGTGCCAGCAGTGAAGAGGAGTATCAGCCCCAGCATTTT. Translation: CASSEEEYQPQHF. This rearrangement joins TRBV2 to TRBJ1-5; D is uncertain. The length of the CDR3 is 13 residues. The germline gives CDR1 SNHLY, CDR2 FYNNEI. V was shortened by 1 base and J by 5 bases, with 6 bases between the two germline ends.

The J gene is TRBJ1-1, the V gene TRBV28; weak D call: TRBD1 (5 bases). The germline V gene has CDR1 MDHEN and CDR2 SYDVKM. This CDR3 contains 16 residues. V was pared by 4 bases and J by 1 base, with 16 bases between. For the CDR3, the DNA is TGTGCCAGCAGTTGGGATCTCCAGGGAAGGAACACTGAAGCTTTCTTT. This gives the protein CASSWDLQGRNTEAFF.

The J gene is TRBJ2-7, the V gene TRBV9; 11 bases line up with TRBD2. This CDR3 has 15 residues. V lost 3 bases, J lost 4 bases, and 6 bases stayed unmatched. CDR1 and CDR2 from the germline V gene are SGDLS and YYNGEE. CDR3 bases: TGTGCCAGCAGCGCCCAGGGGACTAGCGGATACGAGCAGTACTTC. It specifies CASSAQGTSGYEQYF.

The rearrangement links TRBV5-6 to TRBJ2-7; weak D call: TRBD1 (5 bases). V was trimmed by 0 bases and J by 6 bases, leaving 13 bases between them. Germline lookup yields CDR1 SGHDT and CDR2 YYEEEE. The CDR3 contains 14 residues. The DNA of the CDR3 is TGTGCCAGCAGCTTGGAGGGGCCCCGGGCCGAGCAGTACTTC. This sequence encodes CASSLEGPRAEQYF.

The rearrangement links TRBV9 to TRBJ2-1, with 9 nucleotides matching TRBD2. CDR3 length: 16 residues. The trim removed 3 bases at V and 10 bases at J, leaving 14 bases unmatched. Germline CDR1 SGDLS, CDR2 YYNGEE. The CDR3 spells CASSAGGGGALQEQFF. DNA of the CDR3: TGTGCCAGCAGCGCCGGAGGCGGGGGGGCCCTACAGGAGCAGTTCTTC.